This T cell receptor (beta chain) derives from a study of post-analysis software for immune sequencing data. This clonotype was recorded many times. The antigen remains unidentified. This CDR3 comprises 13 residues. Germline CDR1 reads DFQATT; CDR2 reads SNEGSKA (reference sequence). The ends were cut back, 6 bases at V and 6 bases at J, with 15 bases in the middle. The study, taken as a whole, reports: Elevated frequency relative to controls characterized four or five TRBV segments in patients, TRBV5-6, TRBV5-1 and TRBV20-1 among them.

Sequencing libraries made from TCR beta cDNA carried unique molecular identifiers. Some 500,000 cDNA molecules were recovered from an input of 1 to 10 million T cells. TCRdb passed the PCR reads through MiXCR, listing each CDR3 protein once. The sample consists of about 180,000 distinct CDR3 sequences, over 25% of them appearing once. The specimen was blood. The V gene is TRBV20-1, the J gene TRBJ2-1; unclear D gene. This sequence was found in a girl aged 5-17 years with multiple sclerosis. CDR3: CSAPVRTLNEQFF. CDR3 DNA: TGCAGTGCGCCCGTAAGGACCCTCAATGAGCAGTTCTTC.